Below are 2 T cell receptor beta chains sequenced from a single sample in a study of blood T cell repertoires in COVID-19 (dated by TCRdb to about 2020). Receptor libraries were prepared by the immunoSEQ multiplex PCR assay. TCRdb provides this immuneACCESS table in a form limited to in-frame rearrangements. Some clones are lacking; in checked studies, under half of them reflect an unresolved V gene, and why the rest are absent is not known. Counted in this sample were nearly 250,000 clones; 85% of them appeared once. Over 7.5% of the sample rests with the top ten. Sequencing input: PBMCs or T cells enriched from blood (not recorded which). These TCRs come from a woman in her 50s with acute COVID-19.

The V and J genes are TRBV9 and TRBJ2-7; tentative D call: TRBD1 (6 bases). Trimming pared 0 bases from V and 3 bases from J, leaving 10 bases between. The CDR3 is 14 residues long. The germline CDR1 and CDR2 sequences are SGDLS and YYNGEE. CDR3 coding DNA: TGTGCCAGCAGCGTAGGGGACACCCACTACGAGCAGTACTTC. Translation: CASSVGDTHYEQYF.

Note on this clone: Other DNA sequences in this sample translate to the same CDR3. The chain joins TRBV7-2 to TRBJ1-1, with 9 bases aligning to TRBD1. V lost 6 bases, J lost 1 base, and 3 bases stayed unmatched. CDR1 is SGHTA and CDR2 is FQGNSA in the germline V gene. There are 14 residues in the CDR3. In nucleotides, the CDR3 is TGTGCCAGCAGTCCGGACAGGGGGAACACTGAAGCTTTCTTT. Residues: CASSPDRGNTEAFF.